This T cell receptor (beta chain) was captured by sequencing in a study of T cells in Graves' hyperthyroidism and ophthalmopathy. Findings and caveats of the study: The model identified upcoming ophthalmopathy a median approximately six months ahead of onset. Expanded thyroid clonotypes (above 0.001) were mostly also found in blood.

Germline V gene sequence: CDR1 SQVTM, CDR2 ANQGSEA. The length of the CDR3 is 11 residues. V gave up 4 bases and J gave up 8 bases, with 8 bases separating them. This clonotype showed up many times. Its target is unknown. No progression to ophthalmopathy during 18 months of follow-up defined stable disease. Amplification of TCR beta CDR3 regions was performed using RNA transcripts as template. TCR CDR3 underwent first-round RT-PCR with the HTBI primer set. MiXCR was run by TCRdb on the multiplex PCR reads, yielding one entry per CDR3 protein. This table holds about 360,000 distinct CDR3 sequences, roughly 13% found once.

The V gene is TRBV29-1, the J gene TRBJ1-4; D gene ambiguous. This sequence was found in a woman under 30 with Graves' hyperthyroidism. Source material: blood. The DNA of the CDR3 is TGCAGCGTTGGGGGAAGGGAAAAACTGTTTTTT. As protein: CSVGGREKLFF.